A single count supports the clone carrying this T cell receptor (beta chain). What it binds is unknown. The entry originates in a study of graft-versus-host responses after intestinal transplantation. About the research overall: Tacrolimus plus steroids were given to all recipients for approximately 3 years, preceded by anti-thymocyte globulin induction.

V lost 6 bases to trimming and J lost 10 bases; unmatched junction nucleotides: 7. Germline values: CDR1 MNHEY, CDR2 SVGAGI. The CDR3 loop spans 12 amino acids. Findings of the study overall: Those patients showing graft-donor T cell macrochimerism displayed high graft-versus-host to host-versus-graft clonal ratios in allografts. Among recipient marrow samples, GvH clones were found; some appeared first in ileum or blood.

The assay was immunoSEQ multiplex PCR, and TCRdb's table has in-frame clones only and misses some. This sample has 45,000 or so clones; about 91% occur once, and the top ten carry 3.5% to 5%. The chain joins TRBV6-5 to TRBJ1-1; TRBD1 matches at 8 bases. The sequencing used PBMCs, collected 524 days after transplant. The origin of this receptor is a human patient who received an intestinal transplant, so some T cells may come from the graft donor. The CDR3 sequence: CASSSLRGRAFF. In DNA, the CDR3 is TGTGCCAGCAGCTCACTCAGGGGGCGAGCTTTCTTT.